The clone carrying this T cell receptor (beta chain) came up many times. The antigen is unknown. TCRdb redid the calling of the RT-PCR reads with MiXCR, one entry per CDR3 protein. The profile shows approximately 490,000 distinct CDR3 sequences, more than 7% of them singletons. This record comes from a study of response to subunit inactivated influenza vaccine. The CDR3 totals 14 residues. V gave up 2 bases and J gave up 2 bases, with 11 bases separating them. Germline-derived CDR1 and CDR2 are SGHRS and YFSETQ. Whole-study findings and limits: Few new T cells, the authors suggested, are recruited by each seasonal influenza vaccination.

The source of this sequence is a man aged 45 to 70 who received an inactivated influenza vaccine. Sequences were derived from PBMCs from blood, sampled less than 30 months after vaccination. The V call is TRBV5-1, the J call TRBJ2-7; either TRBD1 or TRBD2 may fit D (5 bases each). CDR3 sequence (DNA): TGCGCCAGCAGCTTCCGGGACGGTCCCTACGAGCAGTACTTC. This sequence encodes CASSFRDGPYEQYF.